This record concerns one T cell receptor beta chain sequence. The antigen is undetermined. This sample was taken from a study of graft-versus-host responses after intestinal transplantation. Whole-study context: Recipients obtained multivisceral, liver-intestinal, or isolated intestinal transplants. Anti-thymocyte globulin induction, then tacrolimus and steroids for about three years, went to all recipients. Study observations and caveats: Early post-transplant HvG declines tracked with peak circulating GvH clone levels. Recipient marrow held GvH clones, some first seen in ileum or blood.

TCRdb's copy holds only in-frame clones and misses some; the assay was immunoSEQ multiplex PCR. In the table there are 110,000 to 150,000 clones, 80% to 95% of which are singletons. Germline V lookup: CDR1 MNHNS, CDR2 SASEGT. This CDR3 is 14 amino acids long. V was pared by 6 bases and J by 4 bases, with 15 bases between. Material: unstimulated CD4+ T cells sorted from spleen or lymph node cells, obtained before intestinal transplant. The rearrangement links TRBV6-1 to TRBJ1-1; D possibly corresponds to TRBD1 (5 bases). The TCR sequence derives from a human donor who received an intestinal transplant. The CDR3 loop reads CASSREGKGTEAFF. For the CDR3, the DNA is TGTGCCAGCAGCAGGGAGGGCAAAGGCACTGAAGCTTTCTTT.